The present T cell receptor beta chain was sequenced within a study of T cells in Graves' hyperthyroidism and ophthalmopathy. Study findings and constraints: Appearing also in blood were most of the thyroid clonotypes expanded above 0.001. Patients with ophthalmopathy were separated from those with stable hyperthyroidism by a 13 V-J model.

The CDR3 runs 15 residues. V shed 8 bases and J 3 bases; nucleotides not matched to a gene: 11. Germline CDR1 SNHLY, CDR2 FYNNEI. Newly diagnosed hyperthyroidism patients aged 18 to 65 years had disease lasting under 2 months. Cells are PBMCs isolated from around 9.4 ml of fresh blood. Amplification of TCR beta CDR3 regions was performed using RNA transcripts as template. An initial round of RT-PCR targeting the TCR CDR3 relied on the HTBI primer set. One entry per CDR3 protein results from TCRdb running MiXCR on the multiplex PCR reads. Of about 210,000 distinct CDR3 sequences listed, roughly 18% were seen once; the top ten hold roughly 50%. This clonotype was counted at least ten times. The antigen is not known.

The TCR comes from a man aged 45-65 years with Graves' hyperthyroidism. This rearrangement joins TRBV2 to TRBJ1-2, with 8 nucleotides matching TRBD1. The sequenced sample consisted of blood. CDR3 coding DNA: TGTGCCAGCGTCCCCACACAGGGGGAGTACTATGGCTACACCTTC. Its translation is CASVPTQGEYYGYTF.